A single sample gave rise to the 10 T cell receptor beta chains below, sequenced in a study of T cells of healthy individuals. TCRdb redid the calling of the 5' RACE reads with MiXCR, one entry per CDR3 protein. The sample has over 40,000 distinct CDR3 sequences, 3.5% to 5.5% seen once. These receptors originate from a human donor in good health.

Many counts were recorded for this clonotype. This sequence joins TRBV7-8 and TRBJ2-5; a weak D match, TRBD2 (6 bases). CDR3 length equals 14 residues. Looked up from germline, CDR1 is SGHVS and CDR2 is FQNEAQ. With 3 bases removed from V and 1 base from J, the gap between germline ends came to 9 bases. The CDR3 DNA is TGTGCCAGCAGCTTGGGGAGGACCCAAGAGACCCAGTACTTC. The encoded protein is CASSLGRTQETQYF.

J is TRBJ2-2 and V is TRBV7-9, with 8 bases matching TRBD1. V lost 5 bases and J lost 4; bases outside the gene matches: 6. The CDR3 loop spans 15 amino acids. Per germline, CDR1 SEHNR and CDR2 FQNEAQ (reference sequence). The CDR3 region has the DNA TGTGCCAGCAGCCCAGGGGGCGCGTTCACCGGGGAGCTGTTTTTT. Translated, it gives CASSPGGAFTGELFF.

This sequence joins TRBV12-3 or TRBV12-4 and TRBJ1-1; TRBD1 aligns across 12 bases. The CDR3 extends over 16 amino acids. V dropped 4 bases and J dropped 5; count of bases not matched to a gene: 8. The CDR3 loop is CASSSGTGGVRTEAFF. Here the CDR3 DNA reads TGTGCCAGCAGTTCCGGGACAGGGGGCGTGAGGACTGAAGCTTTCTTT.

The table lists this clonotype with many counts. The gene calls are TRBV12-3 or TRBV12-4 and TRBJ1-5, with a tentative D call TRBD1 (6 bases). This CDR3 has 15 residues. Trimming left V 1 base short and J 3 bases short, with 10 bases between. In DNA, the CDR3 is TGTGCCAGCAGTTTAGTACAGGGTCTCAATCAGCCCCAGCATTTT. It yields the protein CASSLVQGLNQPQHF.

There are a few counts of this clonotype. This chain's CDR3 is CASSRTGRKETQYF. CDR3 DNA: TGTGCCAGCAGTCGGACAGGGAGAAAAGAGACCCAGTACTTC. V gene TRBV12-3 or TRBV12-4 combines with J gene TRBJ2-5, with TRBD1 matching 8 bases. There are 14 residues in the CDR3. The V and J ends lost 5 bases and 3 bases, in that order; junction bases with no gene match: 5.

The chain uses TRBV6-5 and TRBJ1-1; 9 bases align to TRBD1. Trimming removed 0 bases from V and 5 bases from J; junction bases left unmatched: 7. Germline CDR1 MNHEY, CDR2 SVGAGI. This CDR3 has 16 residues. The CDR3 region has the DNA TGTGCCAGCAGTTACTCGACGGGGACAGGGAAGACTGAAGCTTTCTTT. This translates into CASSYSTGTGKTEAFF.

This clonotype appeared many times. The CDR3 protein is CSAMSRDRGWGYTF. CDR3 DNA: TGCAGTGCTATGTCCCGGGACAGGGGATGGGGCTACACCTTC. V is TRBV20-1 and J is TRBJ1-2; 10 bases align to TRBD1. The CDR3 covers 14 residues. The V and J ends lost 4 bases and 8 bases, in that order; junction bases with no gene match: 10. CDR1 is DFQATT, CDR2 SNEGSKA, per germline (reference sequence).

This clonotype was seen ten or more times. The CDR3 sequence: CASSKERDYYEQYF. The DNA for the CDR3 is TGTGCCAGCAGCAAAGAAAGGGATTACTACGAGCAGTACTTC. The chain joins TRBV21-1 to TRBJ2-7. TRBV21-1 is assigned pseudogene status. The CDR3 has 14 residues.

This clonotype was seen many times. V and J are TRBV4-2 and TRBJ2-7, with 7 bases identical to TRBD2. The CDR3 length is 14 residues. Germline CDR1 reads LGHNA; CDR2 reads YNFKEQ. J gave up 3 bases and V 5 bases, and 7 bases lay outside the gene matches. As DNA, the CDR3 is TGTGCCAGCAGCAAGTCCACTAGCGACTACGAGCAGTACTTC. It codes for CASSKSTSDYEQYF.

This clonotype showed up just a few times. DNA of the CDR3: TGTGCCAGCAGCCAGACAGGACAAAATGAAAAACTGTTTTTT. Its protein product is CASSQTGQNEKLFF. The V and J genes are TRBV13 and TRBJ1-4, with D maybe TRBD1 (6 bases). The V gene's germline CDR1 is PRHDT and CDR2 FYEKMQ (reference sequence). The CDR3 length is 14 residues. Trimming left V 5 bases short and J 5 bases short, with 12 bases between.